This entry lists 9 T cell receptor beta chains sequenced from one sample in a study of blood T cell repertoires in COVID-19. Sequencing used immunoSEQ multiplex PCR; TCRdb keeps in-frame clones, though not all of them. The data show approximately 97,000 clones, roughly 84% seen once. Sequenced: peripheral blood. The source is a human donor in a cohort sampled during active COVID-19.

This sequence joins TRBV30 and TRBJ1-3; a weak D match, TRBD1 (6 bases). Trimming cost V 3 bases and J 2 bases, with 14 bases left between them. Germline loops: CDR1 GTSNPN, CDR2 SVGIG (reference sequence). CDR3 length: 15 residues. The CDR3 DNA reads as TGTGCCTGGAGGGCACAGGGCCCCCCTGGAAACACCATATATTTT. This encodes CAWRAQGPPGNTIYF. Together with reference TRBV30 and TRBJ1-3, the CDR3 gives the full variable domain: SQTIHQWPATLVQPVGSPLSLECTVEGTSNPNLYWYRQAAGRGLQLLFYSVGIGQISSEVPQNLSASRPQDRQFILSSKKLLLSDSGFYLCAWRAQGPPGNTIYFGEGSWLTVV.

This chain connects TRBV24-1 to TRBJ2-6; D remains unclear. CDR1 and CDR2 (germline): KGHDR, SFDVKD. Between the trimmed V and J ends, which lost 4 bases and 1 base, there was a span of 7 bases. The CDR3 is 15 residues long. The CDR3 sequence: CATSDRRSGANVLTF. The CDR3 DNA is TGTGCCACCAGTGACCGGCGGTCTGGGGCCAACGTCCTGACTTTC.

The chain uses TRBV5-1 and TRBJ2-2, with TRBD1 matching 10 bases. Trimming took 5 bases from V and 7 from J; bases not matched to a gene: 5. This CDR3 contains 14 residues. Germline V lookup: CDR1 SGHRS, CDR2 YFSETQ. DNA for the CDR3: TGCGCCAGCAGTGGGACAGGGGAAGACGGGGAGCTGTTTTTT. This codes for CASSGTGEDGELFF.

The chain's CDR3 is CASSPQLAKNIQYF. The CDR3 DNA reads as TGTGCCAGCAGTCCCCAGTTAGCCAAAAACATTCAGTACTTC. The chain joins TRBV27 to TRBJ2-4; unclear D gene. The germline gives CDR1 MNHEY, CDR2 SMNVEV (reference sequence). The V gene lost 5 bases and the J gene lost 0 bases, with 8 bases spanning the gap. CDR3 length: 14 amino acids.

The sample holds a few counts of this clone. The rearrangement uses TRBV6-2 or TRBV6-3 and TRBJ1-5; 9 bases are shared with TRBD1. Germline V gene lookup returns CDR1 MNHEY and CDR2 SVGEGT. The length of the CDR3 is 16 residues. V lost 4 bases to trimming and J lost 0 bases; unmatched junction nucleotides: 4. The CDR3 DNA reads as TGTGCCAGCAGTTTGGACAGGGGTAATAGCAATCAGCCCCAGCATTTT. It encodes CASSLDRGNSNQPQHF.

This clone came up once. The J gene is TRBJ2-7, the V gene TRBV6-1, with 9 positions matching TRBD1. The CDR3 has 14 amino acids. J gave up 5 bases and V 1 base, and 3 bases lay outside the gene matches. CDR1 and CDR2 from the germline V gene are MNHNS and SASEGT. The CDR3 DNA reads as TGTGCCAGCAGTGAAGACAGGGGGCGGGACGAGCAGTACTTC. It is translated as CASSEDRGRDEQYF.

J is TRBJ1-2 and V is TRBV13, with TRBD1 matching 7 bases. J was trimmed by 5 bases and V by 2 bases; bases with no gene match: 5. Germline values: CDR1 PRHDT, CDR2 FYEKMQ (reference sequence). The CDR3 has 14 residues. CDR3 coding DNA: TGTGCCAGCAGCTTATTTACAGGGGTTTATGGCTACACCTTC. Translated: CASSLFTGVYGYTF.

The chain recombines TRBV5-4 with TRBJ2-6; tentative D call: TRBD1 (5 bases). V was pared by 0 bases and J by 1 base, with 5 bases between. In germline, CDR1 is SGHNT, CDR2 YYREEE (reference sequence). The CDR3 runs 15 residues. The CDR3 bases are TGTGCCAGCAGCTTGGCAGGGTCTGGGGCCAACGTCCTGACTTTC. Translation: CASSLAGSGANVLTF.

CDR3 DNA: TGTGCCAGCAGCAGGCTGGGTCGGGACAGATACAATGAGCAGTTCTTC. Residues: CASSRLGRDRYNEQFF. V is TRBV14 and J is TRBJ2-1, with 7 nucleotides matching TRBD1. V shed 5 bases and J 4 bases; nucleotides not matched to a gene: 11. Germline loops: CDR1 SGHDN, CDR2 FVKESK. The CDR3 sequence is 16 residues long.